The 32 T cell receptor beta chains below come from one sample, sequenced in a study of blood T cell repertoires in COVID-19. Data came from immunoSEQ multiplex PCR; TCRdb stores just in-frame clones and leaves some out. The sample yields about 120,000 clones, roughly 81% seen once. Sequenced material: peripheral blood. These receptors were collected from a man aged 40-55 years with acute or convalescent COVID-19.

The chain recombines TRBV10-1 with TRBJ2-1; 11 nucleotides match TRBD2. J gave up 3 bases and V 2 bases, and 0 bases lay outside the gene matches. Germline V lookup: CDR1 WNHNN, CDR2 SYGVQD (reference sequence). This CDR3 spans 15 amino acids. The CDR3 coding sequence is TGCGCCAGCAGTGAGGGGACTAGCGGCTACAATGAGCAGTTCTTC. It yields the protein CASSEGTSGYNEQFF.

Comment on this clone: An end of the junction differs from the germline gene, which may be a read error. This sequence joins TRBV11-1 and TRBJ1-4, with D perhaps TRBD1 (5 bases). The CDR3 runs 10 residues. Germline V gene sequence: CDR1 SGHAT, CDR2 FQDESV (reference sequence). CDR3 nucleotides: TGTGCCAGCAGCTTGGGGCCGATCGACTTT. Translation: CASSLGPIDF. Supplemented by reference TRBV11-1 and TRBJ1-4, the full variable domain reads EAEVAQSPRYKITEKSQAVAFWCDPISGHATLYWYRQILGQGPELLVQFQDESVVDDSQLPKDRFSAERLKGVDSTLKIQPAELGDSAMYLCASSLGPIDFGSGTQLSVL.

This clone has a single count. This CDR3 is CASSQEVGAATNEKLFF. The CDR3 DNA is TGCGCCAGCAGCCAAGAAGTGGGGGCGGCAACTAATGAAAAACTGTTTTTT. V and J are TRBV4-3 and TRBJ1-4; a weak D match, TRBD1 (6 bases). With 0 bases removed from V and 0 bases from J, the gap between germline ends came to 11 bases. Germline V CDR1 and CDR2: LGHNA, YSLEER. The CDR3 runs to 17 residues.

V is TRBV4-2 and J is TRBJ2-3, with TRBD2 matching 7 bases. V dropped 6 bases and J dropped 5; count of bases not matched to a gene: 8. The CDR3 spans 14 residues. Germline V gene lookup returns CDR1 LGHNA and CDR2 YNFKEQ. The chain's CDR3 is CASSLLATGDTQYF. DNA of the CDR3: TGTGCCAGCAGTCTACTAGCGACGGGAGATACGCAGTATTTT.

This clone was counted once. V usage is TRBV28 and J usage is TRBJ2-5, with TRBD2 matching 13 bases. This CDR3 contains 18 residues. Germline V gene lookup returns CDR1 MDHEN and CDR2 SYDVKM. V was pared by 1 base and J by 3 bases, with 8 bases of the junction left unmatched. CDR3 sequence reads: CASSLSISGLAGEETQYF. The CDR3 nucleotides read TGTGCCAGCAGTTTATCTATAAGCGGACTAGCGGGAGAAGAGACCCAGTACTTC.

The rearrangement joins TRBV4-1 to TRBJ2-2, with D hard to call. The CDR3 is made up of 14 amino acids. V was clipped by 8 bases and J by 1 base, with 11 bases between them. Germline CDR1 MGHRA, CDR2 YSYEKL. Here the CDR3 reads CASRWRWNTGELFF. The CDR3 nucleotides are TGCGCCAGCCGCTGGAGATGGAACACCGGGGAGCTGTTTTTT.

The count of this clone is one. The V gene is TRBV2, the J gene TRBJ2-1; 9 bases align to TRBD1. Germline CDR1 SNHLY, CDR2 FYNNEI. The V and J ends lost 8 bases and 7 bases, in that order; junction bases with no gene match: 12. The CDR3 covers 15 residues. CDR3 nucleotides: TGTGCCAGCCACATTCCGGGACAGGGAGGGAATGAGCAGTTCTTC. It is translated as CASHIPGQGGNEQFF.

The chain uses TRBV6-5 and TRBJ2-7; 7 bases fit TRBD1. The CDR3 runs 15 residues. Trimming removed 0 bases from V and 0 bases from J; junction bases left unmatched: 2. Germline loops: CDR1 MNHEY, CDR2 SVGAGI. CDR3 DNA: TGTGCCAGCAGTTACTCAGGGACAGTCTCCTACGAGCAGTACTTC. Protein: CASSYSGTVSYEQYF.

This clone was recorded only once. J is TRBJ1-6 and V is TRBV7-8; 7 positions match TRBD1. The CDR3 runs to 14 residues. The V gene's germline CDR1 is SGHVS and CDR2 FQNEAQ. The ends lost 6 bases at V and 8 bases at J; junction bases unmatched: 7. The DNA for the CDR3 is TGTGCCAGCAGTAGGGGGCGCAAGGATTCACCCCTCCACTTT. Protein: CASSRGRKDSPLHF. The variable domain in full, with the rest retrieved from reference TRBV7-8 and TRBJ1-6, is GAGVSQSPRYKVAKRGQDVALRCDPISGHVSLFWYQQALGQGPEFLTYFQNEAQLDKSGLPSDRFFAERPEGSVSTLKIQRTQQEDSAVYLCASSRGRKDSPLHFGNGTRLTVT.

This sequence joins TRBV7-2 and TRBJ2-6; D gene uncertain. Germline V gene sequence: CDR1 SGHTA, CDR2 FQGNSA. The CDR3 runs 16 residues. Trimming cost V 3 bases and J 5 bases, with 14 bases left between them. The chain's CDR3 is CASSFFNLARANVLTF. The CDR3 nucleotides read TGTGCCAGCAGCTTTTTCAATCTGGCACGGGCCAACGTCCTGACTTTC.

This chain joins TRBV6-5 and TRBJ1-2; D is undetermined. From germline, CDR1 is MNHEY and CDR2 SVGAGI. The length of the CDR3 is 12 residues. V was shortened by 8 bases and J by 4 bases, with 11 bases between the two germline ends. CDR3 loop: CASRLVLYGYTF. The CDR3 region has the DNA TGTGCCAGCCGACTAGTACTCTATGGCTACACCTTC.

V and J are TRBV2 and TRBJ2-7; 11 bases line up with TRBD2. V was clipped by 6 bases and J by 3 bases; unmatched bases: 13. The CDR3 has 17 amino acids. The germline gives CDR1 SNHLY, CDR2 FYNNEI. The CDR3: CASRGLAEWGNIYEQYF. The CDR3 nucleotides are TGTGCCAGCAGGGGACTAGCGGAGTGGGGGAATATCTACGAGCAGTACTTC.

Here the CDR3 reads CASSSRWGEANYGYTF. The CDR3 bases are TGTGCCAGCAGCTCCCGGTGGGGGGAAGCTAACTATGGCTACACCTTC. The chain couples TRBV14 to TRBJ1-2, with a weak D call TRBD1 (5 bases). Deletions cut 5 bases from V and 0 bases from J, with 16 bases between. The CDR3 contains 16 residues. From germline, CDR1 is SGHDN and CDR2 FVKESK.

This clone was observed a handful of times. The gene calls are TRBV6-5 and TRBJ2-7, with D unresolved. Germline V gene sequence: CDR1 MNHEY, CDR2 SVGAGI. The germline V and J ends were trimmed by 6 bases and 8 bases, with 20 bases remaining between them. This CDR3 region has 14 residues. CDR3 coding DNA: TGTGCCAGCAGCACGACTCGATACTCTACGCAGCAGTACTTC. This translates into CASSTTRYSTQQYF.

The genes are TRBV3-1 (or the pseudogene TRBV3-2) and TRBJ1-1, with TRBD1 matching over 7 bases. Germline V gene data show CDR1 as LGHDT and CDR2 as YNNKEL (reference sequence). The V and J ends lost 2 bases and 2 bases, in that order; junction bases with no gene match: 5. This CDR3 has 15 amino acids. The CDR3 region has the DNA TGTGCCAGCAGCCAATTAGGGGGCTTTAACACTGAAGCTTTCTTT. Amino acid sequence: CASSQLGGFNTEAFF.

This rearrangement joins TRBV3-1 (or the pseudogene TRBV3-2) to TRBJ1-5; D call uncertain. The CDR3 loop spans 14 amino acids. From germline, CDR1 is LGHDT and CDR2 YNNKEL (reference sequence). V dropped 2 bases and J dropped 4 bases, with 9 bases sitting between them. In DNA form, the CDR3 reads TGTGCCAGCAGCCAAAACACGATAAATCAGCCCCAGCATTTT. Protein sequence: CASSQNTINQPQHF.

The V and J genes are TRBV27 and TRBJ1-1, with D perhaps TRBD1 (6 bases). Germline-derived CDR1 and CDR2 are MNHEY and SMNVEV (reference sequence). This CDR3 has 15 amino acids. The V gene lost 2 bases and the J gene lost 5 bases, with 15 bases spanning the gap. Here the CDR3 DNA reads TGTGCCAGCAGTTTAGGGGGCTTGGGCGTAACTGAAGCTTTCTTT. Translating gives CASSLGGLGVTEAFF.

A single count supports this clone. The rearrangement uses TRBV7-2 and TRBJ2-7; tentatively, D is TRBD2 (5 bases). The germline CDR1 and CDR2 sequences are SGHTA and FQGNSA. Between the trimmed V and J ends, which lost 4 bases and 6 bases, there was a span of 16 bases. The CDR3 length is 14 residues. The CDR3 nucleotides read TGTGCCAGCAGCTCGGCGGGCCAGTATACCGAGCAGTACTTC. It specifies CASSSAGQYTEQYF.

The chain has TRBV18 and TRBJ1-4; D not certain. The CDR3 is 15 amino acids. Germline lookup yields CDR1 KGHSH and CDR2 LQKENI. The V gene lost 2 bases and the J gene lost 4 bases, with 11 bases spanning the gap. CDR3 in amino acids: CASSPNSGGNEKLFF. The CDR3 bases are TGTGCCAGCTCACCAAATTCAGGAGGTAATGAAAAACTGTTTTTT.

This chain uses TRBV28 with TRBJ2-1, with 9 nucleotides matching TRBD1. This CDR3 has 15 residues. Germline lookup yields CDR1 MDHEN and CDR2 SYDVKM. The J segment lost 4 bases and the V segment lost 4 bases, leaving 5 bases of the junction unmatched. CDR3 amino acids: CASSSPGQGYNEQFF. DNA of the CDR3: TGTGCCAGCAGTTCCCCGGGACAGGGTTACAATGAGCAGTTCTTC.

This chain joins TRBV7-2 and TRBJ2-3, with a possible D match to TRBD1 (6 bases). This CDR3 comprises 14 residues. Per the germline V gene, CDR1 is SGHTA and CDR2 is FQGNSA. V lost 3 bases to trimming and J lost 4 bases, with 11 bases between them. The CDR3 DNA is TGTGCCAGCAGCTTTTTGGGGGCGGCAGATACGCAGTATTTT. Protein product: CASSFLGAADTQYF.

The CDR3 sequence is CASSLRPGPYEQYF. The DNA of the CDR3 is TGTGCCAGCAGCTTAAGGCCAGGTCCCTACGAGCAGTACTTC. The rearrangement links TRBV7-9 to TRBJ2-7; D is uncertain. Germline V lookup: CDR1 SEHNR, CDR2 FQNEAQ (reference sequence). The V and J ends lost 2 bases and 2 bases respectively, with 10 bases between them. The CDR3 contains 14 residues.

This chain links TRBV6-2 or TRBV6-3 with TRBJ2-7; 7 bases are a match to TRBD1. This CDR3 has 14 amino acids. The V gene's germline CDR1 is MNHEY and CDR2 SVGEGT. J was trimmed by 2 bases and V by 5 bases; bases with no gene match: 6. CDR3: CASSVWDRPYEQYF. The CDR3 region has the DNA TGTGCCAGCAGTGTCTGGGACAGACCCTACGAGCAGTACTTC.

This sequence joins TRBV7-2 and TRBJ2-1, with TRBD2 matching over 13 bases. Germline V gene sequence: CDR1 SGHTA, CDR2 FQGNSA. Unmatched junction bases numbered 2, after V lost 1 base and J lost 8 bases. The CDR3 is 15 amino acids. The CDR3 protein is CASSLGTSGSYEQFF. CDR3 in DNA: TGTGCCAGCAGCTTAGGGACTAGCGGGAGCTATGAGCAGTTCTTC.

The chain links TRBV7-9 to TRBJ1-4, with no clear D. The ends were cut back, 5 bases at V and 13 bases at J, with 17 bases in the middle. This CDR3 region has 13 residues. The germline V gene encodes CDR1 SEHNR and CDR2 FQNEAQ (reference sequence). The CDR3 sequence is CASSPPSSRGLFF. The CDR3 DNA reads TGTGCCAGCAGCCCCCCGAGTAGCCGGGGACTGTTTTTT.

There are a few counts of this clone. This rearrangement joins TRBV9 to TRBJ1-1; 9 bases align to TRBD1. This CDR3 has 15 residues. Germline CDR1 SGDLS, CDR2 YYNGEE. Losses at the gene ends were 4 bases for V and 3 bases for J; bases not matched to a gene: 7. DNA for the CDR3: TGTGCCAGCAGCATAACAGGGGGCGCCTACACTGAAGCTTTCTTT. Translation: CASSITGGAYTEAFF.

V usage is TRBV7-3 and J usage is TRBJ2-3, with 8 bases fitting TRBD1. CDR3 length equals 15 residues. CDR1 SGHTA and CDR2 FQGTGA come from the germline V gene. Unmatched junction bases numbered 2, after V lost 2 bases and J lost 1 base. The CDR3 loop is CASSLQGAGTDTQYF. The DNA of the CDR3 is TGTGCCAGCAGCTTACAGGGGGCGGGCACAGATACGCAGTATTTT.

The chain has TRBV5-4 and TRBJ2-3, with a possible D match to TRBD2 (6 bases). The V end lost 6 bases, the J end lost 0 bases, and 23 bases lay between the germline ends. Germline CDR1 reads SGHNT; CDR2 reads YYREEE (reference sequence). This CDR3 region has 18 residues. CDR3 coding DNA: TGTGCCAGCACCGACACGGACGGGAGTTATTCTAGCACAGATACGCAGTATTTT. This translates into CASTDTDGSYSSTDTQYF.

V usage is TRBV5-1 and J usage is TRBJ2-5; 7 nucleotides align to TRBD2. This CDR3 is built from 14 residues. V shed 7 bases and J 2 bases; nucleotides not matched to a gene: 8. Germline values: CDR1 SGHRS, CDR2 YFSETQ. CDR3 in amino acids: CASGGGGSQETQYF. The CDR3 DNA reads TGCGCCAGCGGCGGGGGAGGGTCTCAAGAGACCCAGTACTTC.

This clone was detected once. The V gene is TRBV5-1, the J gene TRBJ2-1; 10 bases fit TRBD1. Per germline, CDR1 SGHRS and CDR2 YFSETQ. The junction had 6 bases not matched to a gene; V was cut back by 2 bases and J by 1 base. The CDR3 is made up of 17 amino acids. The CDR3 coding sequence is TGCGCCAGCAGCTTTCCCGGGACAGGGGCATCCTACAATGAGCAGTTCTTC. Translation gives CASSFPGTGASYNEQFF.

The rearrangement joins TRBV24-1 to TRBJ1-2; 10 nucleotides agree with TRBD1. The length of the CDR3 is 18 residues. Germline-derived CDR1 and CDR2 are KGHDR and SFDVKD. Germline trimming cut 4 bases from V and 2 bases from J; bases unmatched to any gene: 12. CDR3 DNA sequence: TGTGCCACCAGTGACCCTAGGTCCGGGACAGGGGCCAACTATGGCTACACCTTC. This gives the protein CATSDPRSGTGANYGYTF.

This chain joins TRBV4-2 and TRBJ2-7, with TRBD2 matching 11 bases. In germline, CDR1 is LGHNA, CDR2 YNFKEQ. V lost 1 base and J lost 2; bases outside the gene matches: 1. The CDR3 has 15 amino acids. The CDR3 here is CASSQVAGGPYEQYF. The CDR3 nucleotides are TGTGCCAGCAGCCAAGTAGCGGGGGGGCCCTACGAGCAGTACTTC.